This T cell receptor (beta chain) is from a study of STAT5B mutations in CD4+ large granular lymphocyte leukemia. Study conclusions and caveats: Without HLA matching, higher CD4+ than CD8+ T-LGLL clonality could reflect small sample size.

CDR3 length equals 17 residues. In germline, CDR1 is SGDLS, CDR2 YYNGEE. Deletions cut 0 bases from V and 2 bases from J, with 16 bases between. Here immunoSEQ multiplex PCR was the method, and the copy in TCRdb shows in-frame clones only, minus some. The table has tens of thousands of clones, about 76% seen once. In its sample, this clone was seen once. As yet, its antigen is unknown. The TCR comes from a human donor in good health. The V gene is TRBV9, the J gene TRBJ2-3; D is uncertain. Sequencing input: CD4+ T cells from blood buffy coats. The CDR3 spells CASSVGPKTIITDTQYF. The CDR3 DNA reads TGTGCCAGCAGCGTAGGCCCGAAGACGATAATCACAGATACGCAGTATTTT.